These T cell receptor beta chains were read from a single sample in a study of blood T cell repertoires in COVID-19. This table comes from immunoSEQ multiplex PCR, and its TCRdb copy is limited to in-frame clones, with some not included. The sample holds 150,000 to 200,000 clones, approximately 78% seen once. Material: PBMCs or T cells enriched from blood (not recorded which). All receptors derive from a woman aged 45-65 years who had recovered from COVID-19. Both conserved end residues are part of each CDR3. Fields, in order: CDR3 DNA, CDR3 protein, clone size, V gene, D gene, J gene. D genes are given only for firm matches. Clone size is not always given. Where it is, it says once, few, many or a class for expanded clones.

CDR3nt: TGCAGCGTTGAAAAGGGTACAGGGAGTGAAAAACTGTTTTTT
CDR3aa: CSVEKGTGSEKLFF
abundance: NA
v_gene: TRBV29-1
d_gene: NA
j_gene: TRBJ1-4

CDR3nt: TGTGCCAGCAGTCCTAGCACAGATACGCAGTATTTT
CDR3aa: CASSPSTDTQYF
abundance: NA
v_gene: TRBV27
d_gene: NA
j_gene: TRBJ2-3

CDR3nt: TGTGCCAGCAGTACCGGACAGGGGAGGGTGCGGCAGTACTTC
CDR3aa: CASSTGQGRVRQYF
abundance: once
v_gene: TRBV2
d_gene: TRBD1
j_gene: TRBJ2-7

CDR3nt: TGCGCCAGCAGCTCCGGCCTGACAGCGAGCTCTGGAAACACCATATATTTT
CDR3aa: CASSSGLTASSGNTIYF
abundance: NA
v_gene: TRBV5-1
d_gene: NA
j_gene: TRBJ1-3

CDR3nt: TGTGCCAGCAGCTTGCTATACCAAGAGACCCAGTACTTC
CDR3aa: CASSLLYQETQYF
abundance: NA
v_gene: TRBV11-3
d_gene: NA
j_gene: TRBJ2-5

CDR3nt: TGTGCCAGCACTAAAAGGAGGGAGACCCAGTACTTC
CDR3aa: CASTKRRETQYF
abundance: NA
v_gene: TRBV28
d_gene: NA
j_gene: TRBJ2-5

CDR3nt: TGTGCCAGCAGCGCTAGCGGGGACCAAGAGACCCAGTACTTC
CDR3aa: CASSASGDQETQYF
abundance: NA
v_gene: TRBV9
d_gene: TRBD2
j_gene: TRBJ2-5

CDR3nt: TGTGCCAGCAACCCTCGTGGCAGGGGCGATAACACCGGGGAGCTGTTTTTT
CDR3aa: CASNPRGRGDNTGELFF
abundance: NA
v_gene: TRBV28
d_gene: NA
j_gene: TRBJ2-2

CDR3nt: TGTGCCAGCAGTTTCCCACGACTAGCGGGAGGGGGAGGGAATGAGCAGTTCTTC
CDR3aa: CASSFPRLAGGGGNEQFF
abundance: NA
v_gene: TRBV2
d_gene: TRBD2
j_gene: TRBJ2-1

CDR3nt: TGTGCCAGCAGTTTGAGCGGATTCCTCAATGAGCAGTTCTTC
CDR3aa: CASSLSGFLNEQFF
abundance: NA
v_gene: TRBV28
d_gene: NA
j_gene: TRBJ2-1

CDR3nt: TGTGCCAGCAGTTTCGGGGGGCGCAACGAGCAGTACTTC
CDR3aa: CASSFGGRNEQYF
abundance: once
v_gene: TRBV28
d_gene: NA
j_gene: TRBJ2-7

CDR3nt: TGTGCCAGCAGGAGGGGACAGGGGATATCCGTCCTGACTTTC
CDR3aa: CASRRGQGISVLTF
abundance: NA
v_gene: TRBV5-6
d_gene: TRBD1
j_gene: TRBJ2-6

CDR3nt: TGTGCCAGCACCAAAGGCCTAGCGGGAGATGGGCACGAGCAGTACTTC
CDR3aa: CASTKGLAGDGHEQYF
abundance: many
v_gene: TRBV28
d_gene: TRBD2
j_gene: TRBJ2-7

CDR3nt: TGCGCCAGCAGCGTCTCCGGGACACCTGACAGAGCTTTCTTT
CDR3aa: CASSVSGTPDRAFF
abundance: few
v_gene: TRBV5-1
d_gene: NA
j_gene: TRBJ1-1

CDR3nt: TGTGCCAGCAGTTCAGGGCTTTCTGGAAACACCATATATTTT
CDR3aa: CASSSGLSGNTIYF
abundance: NA
v_gene: TRBV6-5
d_gene: NA
j_gene: TRBJ1-3

CDR3nt: TGCGCCAGCAGCTTGCAAGGGGGTTCCGAGCAGTACTTC
CDR3aa: CASSLQGGSEQYF
abundance: NA
v_gene: TRBV5-1
d_gene: NA
j_gene: TRBJ2-7

CDR3nt: TGTGCCAGCAGCTCGGCAGGCTACGAGCAGTACTTC
CDR3aa: CASSSAGYEQYF
abundance: NA
v_gene: TRBV5-5
d_gene: NA
j_gene: TRBJ2-7

CDR3nt: TGTGCCAGCAGCTGGACGGGAGACGGCAATGAGCAGTTCTTC
CDR3aa: CASSWTGDGNEQFF
abundance: NA
v_gene: TRBV5-4
d_gene: NA
j_gene: TRBJ2-1

CDR3nt: TGTGCCACCAGCAGAGATCGTTCTGAGACTAGCGGGTTTCGCTCCTACAATGAGCAGTTCTTC
CDR3aa: CATSRDRSETSGFRSYNEQFF
abundance: medium-sized
v_gene: TRBV15
d_gene: TRBD2
j_gene: TRBJ2-1

CDR3nt: TGCAGCGTTGCCCAACTGAGGGAATTTGGTGAAGCTTTCTTT
CDR3aa: CSVAQLREFGEAFF
abundance: NA
v_gene: TRBV29-1
d_gene: NA
j_gene: TRBJ1-1

CDR3nt: TGTGCCAGTAGTATGGGAGGGGCTAGCGGAAACTACGAGCAGTACTTC
CDR3aa: CASSMGGASGNYEQYF
abundance: once
v_gene: TRBV19
d_gene: TRBD2
j_gene: TRBJ2-7

CDR3nt: TGCGCCAGCAGCCAAGAGCCTAGCGGATACAATGAGCAGTTCTTC
CDR3aa: CASSQEPSGYNEQFF
abundance: NA
v_gene: TRBV4-3
d_gene: TRBD2
j_gene: TRBJ2-1

CDR3nt: TGTGCCAGCTCACCAGGGAGTCTTCAGCCCCAGCATTTT
CDR3aa: CASSPGSLQPQHF
abundance: NA
v_gene: TRBV18
d_gene: NA
j_gene: TRBJ1-5

CDR3nt: TGCGCCAGCAGCTTGTCCGGACAGCGCTACGAGCAGTACTTC
CDR3aa: CASSLSGQRYEQYF
abundance: NA
v_gene: TRBV5-1
d_gene: NA
j_gene: TRBJ2-7

CDR3nt: TGTGCCAGCAGCTTATGGGCTAGCGAGTCCTCCTACGAGCAGTACTTC
CDR3aa: CASSLWASESSYEQYF
abundance: NA
v_gene: TRBV7-2
d_gene: NA
j_gene: TRBJ2-7

CDR3nt: TGTGCCAGCAGTCCAGACAGTAAGGAGCAGTTCTTC
CDR3aa: CASSPDSKEQFF
abundance: NA
v_gene: TRBV12-3/TRBV12-4
d_gene: NA
j_gene: TRBJ2-1

CDR3nt: TGTGCCAGCAGACAGACAGGGGGGGATACGCAGTATTTT
CDR3aa: CASRQTGGDTQYF
abundance: NA
v_gene: TRBV7-9
d_gene: TRBD1
j_gene: TRBJ2-3

CDR3nt: TGTGCCAGCAGTGAGCAGGGAACCGGGGAGCTGTTTTTT
CDR3aa: CASSEQGTGELFF
abundance: once
v_gene: TRBV6-4
d_gene: NA
j_gene: TRBJ2-2

CDR3nt: TGTGCCAGCAGTCAAGGGACTAGCGGGATCAACCAGTACTTC
CDR3aa: CASSQGTSGINQYF
abundance: NA
v_gene: TRBV27
d_gene: TRBD2
j_gene: TRBJ2-7

CDR3nt: TGTGCCAGCAGCCATGACAGGGGCTATGGCTACACCTTC
CDR3aa: CASSHDRGYGYTF
abundance: NA
v_gene: TRBV5-4
d_gene: TRBD1
j_gene: TRBJ1-2

CDR3nt: TGCGCCAGCAGCCAAGGAAGAGCCGGGAATCGTGGAAACACCATATATTTT
CDR3aa: CASSQGRAGNRGNTIYF
abundance: NA
v_gene: TRBV4-1
d_gene: NA
j_gene: TRBJ1-3

CDR3nt: TGCGCCAGCAGCCAAGACCGGGGCTCCTACGAGCAGTACTTC
CDR3aa: CASSQDRGSYEQYF
abundance: once
v_gene: TRBV4-1
d_gene: NA
j_gene: TRBJ2-7

CDR3nt: TGTGCCAGTAGTCCTTCATGGACAGGGCGGAGCTATGGCTACACCTTC
CDR3aa: CASSPSWTGRSYGYTF
abundance: few
v_gene: TRBV19
d_gene: TRBD1
j_gene: TRBJ1-2

CDR3nt: TGTGCCAGCAGTCGGACACTAGCGGGGAGAGGTCCGTTCTTC
CDR3aa: CASSRTLAGRGPFF
abundance: NA
v_gene: TRBV6-2/TRBV6-3
d_gene: TRBD2
j_gene: TRBJ2-1

CDR3nt: TGTGCCAGCAGCTCCGGGACCTACAATGAGCAGTTCTTC
CDR3aa: CASSSGTYNEQFF
abundance: NA
v_gene: TRBV7-8
d_gene: NA
j_gene: TRBJ2-1

CDR3nt: TGCGCCAGCAGCTTGGGGTCAGGGGCATATACGCAGTATTTT
CDR3aa: CASSLGSGAYTQYF
abundance: NA
v_gene: TRBV5-1
d_gene: NA
j_gene: TRBJ2-3

CDR3nt: TGTGCCAGCAGCTTGGAGGAGGGCGGGCAGTACTTC
CDR3aa: CASSLEEGGQYF
abundance: NA
v_gene: TRBV5-5
d_gene: NA
j_gene: TRBJ2-7

CDR3nt: TGTGCCAGCAGCTTCAGGGGTATGGCTGAAGCTTTCTTT
CDR3aa: CASSFRGMAEAFF
abundance: once
v_gene: TRBV5-4
d_gene: NA
j_gene: TRBJ1-1

CDR3nt: TGTGCCAGCAGTGACGGGACAGGGGATCTATCAGCGACTGAAGCTTTCTTT
CDR3aa: CASSDGTGDLSATEAFF
abundance: NA
v_gene: TRBV6-1
d_gene: TRBD1
j_gene: TRBJ1-1

CDR3nt: TGTGCCAGCAGTTTATATCTAGCGGGAGATACGCAGTATTTT
CDR3aa: CASSLYLAGDTQYF
abundance: NA
v_gene: TRBV27
d_gene: TRBD2
j_gene: TRBJ2-3

CDR3nt: TGTGCCAGCAGCCCCGGACAGGGATTATCCTACGAGCAGTACTTC
CDR3aa: CASSPGQGLSYEQYF
abundance: NA
v_gene: TRBV7-2
d_gene: TRBD1
j_gene: TRBJ2-7

CDR3nt: TGTGCCAGCAGTTTATCCTTCAACACTGAAGCTTTCTTT
CDR3aa: CASSLSFNTEAFF
abundance: NA
v_gene: TRBV27
d_gene: NA
j_gene: TRBJ1-1

CDR3nt: TGTGCCAGCAGTTTAGGACAGGGGGCGGCTAAAGCTTTCTTT
CDR3aa: CASSLGQGAAKAFF
abundance: NA
v_gene: TRBV27
d_gene: TRBD1
j_gene: TRBJ1-1